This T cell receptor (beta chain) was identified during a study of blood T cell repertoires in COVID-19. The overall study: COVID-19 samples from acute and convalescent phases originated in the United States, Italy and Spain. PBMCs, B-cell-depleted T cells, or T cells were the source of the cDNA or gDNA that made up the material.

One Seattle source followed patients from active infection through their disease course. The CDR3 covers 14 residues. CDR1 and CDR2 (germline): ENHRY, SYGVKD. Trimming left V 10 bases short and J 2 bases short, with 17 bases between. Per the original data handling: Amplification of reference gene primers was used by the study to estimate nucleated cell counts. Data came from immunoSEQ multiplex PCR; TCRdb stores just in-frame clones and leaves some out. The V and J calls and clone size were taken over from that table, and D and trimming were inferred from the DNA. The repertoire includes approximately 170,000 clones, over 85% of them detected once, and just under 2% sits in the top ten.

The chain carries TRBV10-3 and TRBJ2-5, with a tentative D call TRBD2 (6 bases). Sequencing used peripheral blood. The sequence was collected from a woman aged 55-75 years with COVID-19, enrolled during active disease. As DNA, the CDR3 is TGTGCCACCGTCGCGGGGAGAACGCAAGAGACCCAGTACTTC. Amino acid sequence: CATVAGRTQETQYF.